One and the same sample provided the 8 T cell receptor beta chains below, sequenced in a study of identical twins. TCRdb reanalysed the 5' RACE reads using MiXCR and keeps one entry per CDR3 protein. The sample lists fewer than 900,000 distinct CDR3 sequences, about 20% seen once, with less than 15% in the top ten. These data were also filed under a second study, of T cells expressing NK-cell markers.

The specimen sequenced was PBMCs. These receptors came from a woman between 18 and 29 years old in good health.

J is TRBJ2-2 and V is TRBV20-1; D possibly corresponds to TRBD2 (6 bases). V lost 2 bases to trimming and J lost 0 bases, with 10 bases between them. The CDR3 covers 15 residues. In germline, CDR1 is DFQATT, CDR2 SNEGSKA (reference sequence). CDR3 in DNA: TGCAGTGCTAGAACGGGACTTGCGAACACCGGGGAGCTGTTTTTT. Translation: CSARTGLANTGELFF.

This clonotype was observed a few times. The genes are TRBV15 and TRBJ2-7, with 9 nucleotides matching TRBD2. In germline, CDR1 is LNHNV, CDR2 YYDKDF (reference sequence). Unmatched junction bases numbered 7, after V lost 0 bases and J lost 7 bases. This CDR3 region has 15 residues. CDR3 sequence: CATSRDPGLAEEQYF. The CDR3 DNA sequence: TGTGCCACCAGCAGAGATCCGGGACTAGCTGAAGAGCAGTACTTC. The full variable domain, its missing parts supplied by reference TRBV15 and TRBJ2-7, is DAMVIQNPRYQVTQFGKPVTLSCSQTLNHNVMYWYQQKSSQAPKLLFHYYDKDFNNEADTPDNFQSRRPNTSFCFLDIRSPGLGDTAMYLCATSRDPGLAEEQYFGPGTRLTVT.

This rearrangement joins TRBV6-1 to TRBJ2-2, with 7 bases identical to TRBD2. Per the germline V gene, CDR1 is MNHNS and CDR2 is SASEGT. Trimming removed 5 bases from V and 7 bases from J; junction bases left unmatched: 10. CDR3 length: 15 amino acids. DNA of the CDR3: TGTGCCAGCAGTAGTTGGCGGGGGTTGTTCGGGGAGCTGTTTTTT. This sequence encodes CASSSWRGLFGELFF.

This clonotype was observed a few times. This chain connects TRBV7-2 to TRBJ1-4; D not certain. There are 16 residues in the CDR3. Germline assignment: CDR1 SGHTA and CDR2 FQGNSA. The V end lost 4 bases, the J end lost 7 bases, and 19 bases lay between the germline ends. CDR3 in DNA: TGTGCCAGCAGCTCCCTTGCCCCGCCAGGTTTTGAAAAACTGTTTTTT. Translated: CASSSLAPPGFEKLFF.

The V call is TRBV10-3, the J call TRBJ2-1; 14 bases match TRBD2. Germline V gene data show CDR1 as ENHRY and CDR2 as SYGVKD. CDR3 length: 16 amino acids. Trimming at V came to 2 bases and at J to 9 bases, leaving 6 bases not matched to a gene. CDR3 sequence: CAISEPWTSGRTEQFF. CDR3 in DNA: TGTGCCATCAGTGAGCCTTGGACTAGCGGGAGGACTGAGCAGTTCTTC.

This clonotype was counted only a few times. This chain connects TRBV11-3 to TRBJ1-6; no clear D gene. The V gene lost 2 bases and the J gene lost 7 bases, with 6 bases spanning the gap. The CDR3 sequence is 13 residues long. The germline gives CDR1 SGHNT, CDR2 YENEEA. CDR3 region: CASSLNGNSPLHF. CDR3 nucleotides: TGTGCCAGCAGCTTAAATGGAAATTCACCCCTCCACTTT.

This clonotype appeared many times. V and J are TRBV3-1 and TRBJ2-1, with TRBD2 identical over 9 bases. The CDR3 consists of 14 residues. The trim removed 5 bases at V and 6 bases at J, leaving 5 bases unmatched. Per the germline V gene, CDR1 is LGHDT and CDR2 is YNNKEL (reference sequence). The DNA of the CDR3 is TGTGCCAGCAGCAGTAGCGGGAGACCCAATGAGCAGTTCTTC. Protein sequence: CASSSSGRPNEQFF.

This clonotype was counted a few times. The chain uses TRBV12-3 or TRBV12-4 and TRBJ1-6, with D maybe TRBD1 (5 bases). Deletions cut 6 bases from V and 9 bases from J, with 12 bases between. The CDR3 spans 13 residues. The CDR3 protein is CASRGTGGSPLHF. For the CDR3, the DNA is TGTGCCAGCAGGGGGACTGGCGGTTCACCCCTCCACTTT.